Sequencing of this T cell receptor beta chain was carried out in a study of T cells after yellow fever vaccination. General study results and limits: Boosting was followed by the reappearance of most primary-vaccination clones (around 95% CD4, about 90% CD8).

The CDR3 contains 15 residues. V lost 4 bases, J lost 0 bases, and 12 bases lay in between. This clonotype was seen many times. Antigen specificity is unknown. Production of TCR cDNA was by 5'RACE template switching, which also added a universal primer site and UMIs. TCRdb recomputed calls from the 5' RACE reads with MiXCR, one row per CDR3 protein. The sample lists hundreds of thousands of distinct CDR3 sequences, 6.2% occurring once. The sequence was collected from a man aged 30 to 45 who received the YFV17D yellow fever vaccine. The sample here was PBMCs, taken 5 days after the yellow fever booster vaccination. The chain recombines TRBV12-3 or TRBV12-4 with TRBJ1-1; no clear D gene. Here the CDR3 DNA reads TGTGCCAGCAGTTCTAACGAATTAATGAACACTGAAGCTTTCTTT. It encodes CASSSNELMNTEAFF.